The count of the clone carrying this TCR beta chain is one. The assay was immunoSEQ multiplex PCR, and TCRdb's table has in-frame clones only and misses some. The table shows about 120,000 clones, with approximately 89% occurring only once. CDR1 SNHLY and CDR2 FYNNEI come from the germline V gene. CDR3 size: 17 residues. The ends were cut back, 4 bases at V and 4 bases at J, with 20 bases in the middle. The sample comes from a study of cytomegalovirus exposure and HLA in healthy donors. The study drew the donors from its 120-subject validation cohort, separate from the 666-subject first cohort. This chain connects TRBV2 to TRBJ1-5; D might be TRBD1 (5 bases). The sequence was collected from a woman under 30 in good health and CMV-seronegative. Input material: PBMCs. Written as DNA, the CDR3 is TGTGCCAGCAGTGTGAATCCCACAGACAGTCCAAATCAGCCCCAGCATTTT. It is translated as CASSVNPTDSPNQPQHF.